The 21 T cell receptor beta chains given below trace back to one sample, sequenced in a study of blood T cell repertoires in COVID-19. Sequencing used immunoSEQ multiplex PCR; TCRdb keeps in-frame clones, though not all of them. Of approximately 110,000 clones listed, approximately 89% are singletons. Sequenced material: peripheral blood. The source is a middle-aged man with acute or convalescent COVID-19.

The chain is built from TRBV5-8 and TRBJ1-5, with 7 bases aligning to TRBD1. The junction had 3 bases not matched to a gene; V was cut back by 0 bases and J by 3 bases. The germline V gene has CDR1 SGHTS and CDR2 YDEGEE. The CDR3 sequence is 15 residues long. CDR3 nucleotide sequence: TGTGCCAGCAGCTTGGGGGACAGAACCAATCAGCCCCAGCATTTT. This translates into CASSLGDRTNQPQHF.

The gene calls are TRBV11-2 and TRBJ2-2; 8 positions agree with TRBD1. The CDR3 is 16 amino acids. V shed 0 bases and J 7 bases; nucleotides not matched to a gene: 7. Germline V gene data show CDR1 as SGHAT and CDR2 as FQNNGV. In nucleotides, the CDR3 is TGTGCCAGCAGCTTAGATGGCCAGGGGGCGAGCGGGGAGCTGTTTTTT. Translating gives CASSLDGQGASGELFF. Supplemented by reference TRBV11-2 and TRBJ2-2, the full variable domain reads EAGVAQSPRYKIIEKRQSVAFWCNPISGHATLYWYQQILGQGPKLLIQFQNNGVVDDSQLPKDRFSAERLKGVDSTLKIQPAKLEDSAVYLCASSLDGQGASGELFFGEGSRLTVL.

V is TRBV6-5 and J is TRBJ1-2, with 11 bases aligning to TRBD1. The CDR3 extends over 13 amino acids. Germline lookup yields CDR1 MNHEY and CDR2 SVGAGI. J gave up 6 bases and V 7 bases, and 4 bases lay outside the gene matches. The CDR3 DNA follows: TGTGCCAGCACCCGGGACAGGGGGGATGGCTACACCTTC. This encodes CASTRDRGDGYTF.

The chain joins TRBV28 to TRBJ1-1; TRBD1 aligns across 7 bases. With 5 bases clipped from V and 5 bases from J, the junction kept 5 bases outside the gene matches. The CDR3 extends over 13 amino acids. Germline-derived CDR1 and CDR2 are MDHEN and SYDVKM. This chain's CDR3 is CASSQGGKTEAFF. CDR3 sequence (DNA): TGTGCCAGCAGTCAGGGGGGTAAGACTGAAGCTTTCTTT. Combining the CDR3 with reference TRBV28 and TRBJ1-1 gives the whole variable domain DVKVTQSSRYLVKRTGEKVFLECVQDMDHENMFWYRQDPGLGLRLIYFSYDVKMKEKGDIPEGYSVSREKKERFSLILESASTNQTSMYLCASSQGGKTEAFFGQGTRLTVV.

The CDR3 loop is CASSVGVGGYTF. CDR3 coding DNA: TGTGCCAGCAGTGTCGGGGTGGGTGGCTACACCTTC. J is TRBJ1-2 and V is TRBV25-1; D ambiguous. Germline CDR1 and CDR2: MGHDK and SYGVNS. The germline V and J ends were trimmed by 4 bases and 7 bases, with 10 bases remaining between them. The CDR3 contains 12 residues.

This chain connects TRBV6-2 or TRBV6-3 to TRBJ2-1, with a possible D match to TRBD1 (5 bases). CDR3 length: 13 residues. Germline-derived CDR1 and CDR2 are MNHEY and SVGEGT. V was clipped by 5 bases and J by 4 bases, with 9 bases between them. CDR3 protein: CASSRDRYNEQFF. The CDR3 bases are TGTGCCAGCAGTCGTGACAGATACAATGAGCAGTTCTTC.

The chain joins TRBV7-2 to TRBJ2-6; maybe TRBD1 (6 bases). Deletions cut 5 bases from V and 0 bases from J, with 17 bases between. Germline CDR1 SGHTA, CDR2 FQGNSA. CDR3 length: 18 amino acids. The CDR3 protein is CASSPLVRGGSGANVLTF. The CDR3 DNA sequence: TGTGCCAGCAGCCCGCTTGTCAGGGGTGGCTCTGGGGCCAACGTCCTGACTTTC.

V is TRBV7-9 and J is TRBJ2-7, with 9 bases lining up with TRBD1. The CDR3 covers 15 residues. Germline loops: CDR1 SEHNR, CDR2 FQNEAQ (reference sequence). V lost 1 base, J lost 6 bases, and 7 bases stayed unmatched. The CDR3 DNA reads TGTGCCAGCAGCTTAGTGGGACAGGGTTCGGTCGAGCAGTACTTC. Encoded protein: CASSLVGQGSVEQYF. Filled out from reference TRBV7-9 and TRBJ2-7, the complete variable domain reads DTGVSQNPRHKITKRGQNVTFRCDPISEHNRLYWYRQTLGQGPEFLTYFQNEAQLEKSRLLSDRFSAERPKGSFSTLEIQRTEQGDSAMYLCASSLVGQGSVEQYFGPGTRLTVT.

J is TRBJ2-7 and V is TRBV15; maybe TRBD2 (7 bases). In germline, CDR1 is LNHNV, CDR2 YYDKDF (reference sequence). The CDR3 sequence is 16 residues long. Trimming stripped 0 bases from V and 0 bases from J, with 12 bases between. The CDR3 sequence is CATSRDGGGGSYEQYF. The CDR3 DNA reads as TGTGCCACCAGCAGAGACGGCGGGGGCGGCTCCTACGAGCAGTACTTC.

This clone was detected ten times or more. The chain links TRBV19 to TRBJ1-1; the match to TRBD1 covers 7 bases. V was clipped by 5 bases and J by 5 bases; unmatched bases: 2. The germline V gene has CDR1 LNHDA and CDR2 SQIVND (reference sequence). CDR3 length: 12 amino acids. The CDR3 DNA reads TGTGCCAGTAGTGTGACAGGGACTGAAGCTTTCTTT. This encodes CASSVTGTEAFF.

This clone has a count of ten or more. The sample carries other DNA sequences with the same CDR3. The chain couples TRBV6-5 to TRBJ1-5, with 7 positions matching TRBD1. There are 13 residues in the CDR3. With 5 bases clipped from V and 5 bases from J, the junction kept 3 bases outside the gene matches. Germline V gene data show CDR1 as MNHEY and CDR2 as SVGAGI. The chain's CDR3 is CASSPQGYQPQHF. The CDR3 nucleotides are TGTGCCAGCAGTCCACAGGGGTATCAGCCCCAGCATTTT.

This rearrangement joins TRBV7-9 to TRBJ1-3; D remains ambiguous. CDR1 is SEHNR, CDR2 FQNEAQ, per germline (reference sequence). V was clipped by 2 bases and J by 4 bases, with 15 bases between them. The CDR3 has 16 amino acids. The CDR3 nucleotides read TGTGCCAGCAGCTTATTTCTAGCGGCCTCCGGAAACACCATATATTTT. Encoded protein: CASSLFLAASGNTIYF.

This clone occurred a few times. J is TRBJ1-5 and V is TRBV5-6; tentatively, D is TRBD1 (6 bases). Germline CDR1 reads SGHDT; CDR2 reads YYEEEE. The V end lost 5 bases, the J end lost 6 bases, and 12 bases lay between the germline ends. The CDR3 contains 13 residues. In nucleotides, the CDR3 is TGTGCCAGCAGTTTAGACAGGAGTCAGCCCCAGCATTTT. It encodes CASSLDRSQPQHF.

The J gene is TRBJ2-5, the V gene TRBV27; 9 positions match TRBD2. The ends lost 9 bases at V and 2 bases at J; junction bases unmatched: 10. There are 15 residues in the CDR3. The germline V gene has CDR1 MNHEY and CDR2 SMNVEV (reference sequence). The CDR3 DNA sequence: TGTGCCAGTAGAGCACGCGGGGGGGGTCAAGAGACCCAGTACTTC. It yields the protein CASRARGGGQETQYF.

The V call is TRBV4-1, the J call TRBJ1-1; a weak D match, TRBD1 (6 bases). Per germline, CDR1 MGHRA and CDR2 YSYEKL. The CDR3 sequence is 15 residues long. Trimming removed 1 base at V and 2 bases at J, with 11 bases between. The DNA of the CDR3 is TGCGCCAGCAGCCAAGCTTGGGGGCCAAACACTGAAGCTTTCTTT. Its protein is CASSQAWGPNTEAFF.

V gene TRBV7-9 combines with J gene TRBJ1-1; 7 bases align to TRBD1. This CDR3 has 14 amino acids. The germline gives CDR1 SEHNR, CDR2 FQNEAQ (reference sequence). The V segment lost 1 base and the J segment 4 bases; nucleotides outside the gene matches: 3. The CDR3 bases are TGTGCCAGCAGCTTAGATGCAGGGGGCACTGAAGCTTTCTTT. This sequence encodes CASSLDAGGTEAFF.

The V gene is TRBV30, the J gene TRBJ1-1; D not resolved. CDR3 length: 12 residues. Trimming left V 4 bases short and J 1 base short, with 7 bases between. Germline loops: CDR1 GTSNPN, CDR2 SVGIG (reference sequence). CDR3 in amino acids: CAWKRRNTEAFF. In DNA form, the CDR3 reads TGTGCCTGGAAACGGAGGAACACTGAAGCTTTCTTT. The whole variable domain, remainder taken from reference TRBV30 and TRBJ1-1, is SQTIHQWPATLVQPVGSPLSLECTVEGTSNPNLYWYRQAAGRGLQLLFYSVGIGQISSEVPQNLSASRPQDRQFILSSKKLLLSDSGFYLCAWKRRNTEAFFGQGTRLTVV.

This sequence joins TRBV20-1 and TRBJ1-1, with D possibly matching TRBD1 (6 bases). The CDR3 is made up of 15 amino acids. The germline V gene has CDR1 DFQATT and CDR2 SNEGSKA (reference sequence). Trimming left V 3 bases short and J 3 bases short, with 17 bases between. CDR3 nucleotide sequence: TGCAGTGCTAGTTCACAGGGCTTATCGTACACTGAAGCTTTCTTT. The encoded protein is CSASSQGLSYTEAFF.

This clone was counted between two and nine times. The J gene is TRBJ1-6, the V gene TRBV29-1, with D possibly being TRBD1 (6 bases). This CDR3 has 12 amino acids. CDR1 and CDR2 from the germline V gene are SQVTM and ANQGSEA. For the CDR3, the DNA is TGCGCATTCCGGGACACTAATTCACCCCTCCACTTT. This encodes CAFRDTNSPLHF.

This chain uses TRBV18 with TRBJ2-5; TRBD2 matches 7 bases. The CDR3 loop spans 15 amino acids. CDR1 KGHSH and CDR2 LQKENI come from the germline V gene. V gave up 0 bases and J gave up 3 bases; unmatched junction bases: 4. In DNA form, the CDR3 reads TGTGCCAGCTCACCACCAGTGGCGGGAGAAGAGACCCAGTACTTC. This codes for CASSPPVAGEETQYF. The full variable domain, its missing parts supplied by reference TRBV18 and TRBJ2-5, is NAGVMQNPRHLVRRRGQEARLRCSPMKGHSHVYWYRQLPEEGLKFMVYLQKENIIDESGMPKERFSAEFPKEGPSILRIQQVVRGDSAAYFCASSPPVAGEETQYFGPGTRLLVL.

The chain carries TRBV28 and TRBJ1-3; weak D call: TRBD1 (5 bases). The germline V gene encodes CDR1 MDHEN and CDR2 SYDVKM. The CDR3 loop spans 16 amino acids. Deletions cut 5 bases from V and 0 bases from J, with 14 bases between. The CDR3 nucleotides are TGTGCCAGCAGTCCCCGGGGGGATTACTCTGGAAACACCATATATTTT. This encodes CASSPRGDYSGNTIYF.